This T cell receptor (beta chain) was retrieved from a study of cytomegalovirus exposure and HLA in healthy donors. Study summary: Falling in the Caucasian-associated ancestry cluster were about four fifths of under 450 genotyped donors.

CDR3 length equals 12 residues. Trimming cost V 4 bases and J 6 bases, with 10 bases left between them. Germline V gives CDR1 SQVTM, CDR2 ANQGSEA. In the PCR, 60 Vbeta and 13 Jbeta primers were used. Profiling relied on immunoSEQ multiplex PCR, and the TCRdb table lists in-frame clones only, not all of them. This table has 95,000 to 150,000 clones, over 65% appearing once. Points on this clone: Its matching antigen is unknown. Other nucleotide sequences in the sample specify the same CDR3.

Study results and limitations: The classifier reportedly diagnosed cytomegalovirus status with high sensitivity and specificity.

The sequence came from a young man in good health and CMV-seronegative. This chain joins TRBV29-1 and TRBJ2-1; D might be TRBD2 (5 bases). Sequencing used PBMCs. CDR3 sequence (DNA): TGCAGCGTTGGATCACTAGTCAATGAGCAGTTCTTC. Its translation is CSVGSLVNEQFF.